The T cell receptor beta chain described here comes from a study of cytomegalovirus exposure and HLA in healthy donors. Broader study findings: Being indistinguishable, some V segments were excluded, TRBV6-2 and TRBV6-3 among them. By a later analysis, the bulk of CMV-associated TCR beta chains appeared HLA-restricted. A later analysis found TCR association rates differed by HLA locus, highest for DRB1 and lowest for HLA-C. The study flagged roughly 150 TCR beta chains as cytomegalovirus-associated.

Remarks on this clone: Its target is unknown.

J lost 8 bases, V lost 4 bases, and 6 bases had no gene match. The germline gives CDR1 MGHRA, CDR2 YSYEKL. The CDR3 loop spans 14 amino acids. The PCR had 60 Vbeta and 13 Jbeta primers. TCRdb's table, derived via immunoSEQ multiplex PCR, lists solely in-frame clones and lacks some. The sample contains 110,000 or so clones, 60% to 80% of which appear only once. The gene calls are TRBV4-1 and TRBJ1-4; 8 nucleotides line up with TRBD1. This receptor was obtained from a woman in her thirties or forties in good health and CMV-seropositive. The sample taken for sequencing was PBMCs. The CDR3 sequence: CASSPGTGEEKLFF. CDR3 in DNA: TGCGCCAGCAGCCCAGGGACAGGAGAAGAAAAACTGTTTTTT.